A selection of T cell receptor beta chains follows, all from one sample in a study of shared clonotypes between healthy human individuals. TCRdb's table, derived via immunoSEQ multiplex PCR, lists solely in-frame clones and lacks some. Here the sample spans 1.5 million to 1.9 million clones, about 98% being singletons. The specimen was naive CD4+ T cells sorted from blood. The receptors stem from a young man in good health. Both conserved end residues are part of each CDR3. A D gene is named only where the DNA matches it firmly. Clone size is shown for a subset of rows, as once, few, many or a class of expanded clone.

V,J,D,size,DNA,CDR3
TRBV28,TRBJ2-3,TRBD2,.,TGTGCCAGCAGTTACCCCCCGCGTGGGACTAGCGGACTAGCGATGGATACGCAGTATTTT,CASSYPPRGTSGLAMDTQYF
TRBV28,TRBJ2-7,.,.,TGTGCCAGCAGTTTACAGGCGCCGACCGAGCAGTACTTC,CASSLQAPTEQYF
TRBV15,TRBJ2-7,TRBD1,.,TGTGCCACCAGCCGAAGACGCGGGGACAGGGGGTCCTACGAGCAGTACTTC,CATSRRRGDRGSYEQYF
TRBV2,TRBJ2-1,TRBD2,.,TGTGCCAGCAGTGATATTGTAGCGGGAGTGTTCTACAATGAGCAGTTCTTC,CASSDIVAGVFYNEQFF
TRBV19,TRBJ1-2,.,.,TGTGCCAGTAGTATTCTACAGCAAGTCGTCTATGGCTACACCTTC,CASSILQQVVYGYTF
TRBV29-1,TRBJ2-7,TRBD2,.,TGCAGCGCCCTAGCGGGAGGGCCTCGGGAGCAGTACTTC,CSALAGGPREQYF
TRBV28,TRBJ1-2,.,once,TGTGCCAGCAGACGAACAGGACAGTTCCTCTATGGCTACACCTTC,CASRRTGQFLYGYTF
TRBV5-4,TRBJ1-1,.,.,TGTGCCAGCGCCACCGGGGCGGGCATGAACACTGAAGCTTTCTTT,CASATGAGMNTEAFF
TRBV28,TRBJ2-1,.,.,TGTGCCAGCAGTTTAGGACGGCTATGGGGCAATGAGCAGTTCTTC,CASSLGRLWGNEQFF
TRBV28,TRBJ1-4,.,once,TGTGCCAGCAGTTTGCAGGGGAGTTATGAAAAACTGTTTTTT,CASSLQGSYEKLFF
TRBV19,TRBJ2-7,.,.,TGTGCCAGTAGTACGATAGGGGGTTTTGTTGACGAGCAGTACTTC,CASSTIGGFVDEQYF
TRBV15,TRBJ2-7,.,.,TGTGCCACCAGCAGAGGACAGGTCGACTCCTACGAGCAGTACTTC,CATSRGQVDSYEQYF
TRBV7-8,TRBJ2-5,.,once,TGTGCCAGCAGCTTATATCGGGTTCCGTCACAAGAGACCCAGTACTTC,CASSLYRVPSQETQYF
TRBV9,TRBJ2-5,TRBD1,.,TGTGCCAGCAGCGTGGACAGGGACCAAGAGACCCAGTACTTC,CASSVDRDQETQYF
TRBV6-1,TRBJ2-3,.,.,TGTGCCAGCAGGGGCCCCTCTATGGGCACAGATACGCAGTATTTT,CASRGPSMGTDTQYF
TRBV7-8,TRBJ2-1,.,.,TGTGCCAGCAGCTTAATGTCTGTCCTAAGCTCCAATGAGCAGTTCTTC,CASSLMSVLSSNEQFF
TRBV5-5,TRBJ2-1,.,.,TGTGCCAGCGATCCAGGGGTATCCTACAATGAGCAGTTCTTC,CASDPGVSYNEQFF
TRBV28,TRBJ2-7,.,once,TGTGCCAGCAGTGGAGGGGGCTTCCCCTACGAGCAGTACTTC,CASSGGGFPYEQYF
TRBV11-3,TRBJ2-7,TRBD2,once,TGTGCCAGCAGCCTTACCCGCGGGGGGATAGGGTACGAGCAGTACTTC,CASSLTRGGIGYEQYF
TRBV5-1,TRBJ2-1,TRBD2,.,TGCGCCAGCAGCCCGACTCGGACTAGCGGATACTACAATGAGCAGTTCTTC,CASSPTRTSGYYNEQFF
TRBV6-1,TRBJ2-1,TRBD2,.,TGTGCCAGCAGTGAAGGACTAGCGGGAGGAACAAATGAGCAGTTCTTC,CASSEGLAGGTNEQFF
TRBV28,TRBJ2-7,.,.,TGTGCCAGCAGCCCTGTTGGCCCCGGGCTCTCGTACGAGCAGTACTTC,CASSPVGPGLSYEQYF
TRBV4-3,TRBJ2-1,TRBD2,once,TGCGCCAGCAGCCAAGATCTCACTAGCGGTTACAATGAGCAGTTCTTC,CASSQDLTSGYNEQFF
TRBV2,TRBJ2-5,TRBD2,.,TGTGCCAGCAGTGGCCCCGGGGGGACAGAGACCCAGTACTTC,CASSGPGGTETQYF
TRBV7-6,TRBJ2-7,TRBD1,.,TGTGCCAACCTTACAGGGGGCAGGTACGAGCAGTACTTC,CANLTGGRYEQYF
TRBV6-5,TRBJ2-7,.,.,TGTGCCAGCAAAGGTCAAGGGTTGAGGAACGAGCAGTACTTC,CASKGQGLRNEQYF
TRBV5-1,TRBJ1-5,.,.,TGCGCCAGCAGCTTGGGTGACAGCAGCAATCAGCCCCAGCATTTT,CASSLGDSSNQPQHF
TRBV18,TRBJ1-1,.,.,TGTGCCAGCTCACCACCGGCGGGTGACGCTGAAGCTTTCTTT,CASSPPAGDAEAFF
TRBV7-9,TRBJ2-1,TRBD2,.,TGTGCCAGCAGCTTGGGGACTAGCAGGAAGTTCTTC,CASSLGTSRKFF
TRBV28,TRBJ2-4,.,once,TGTGCCAGCAGTTCCACCACAGTTTATGCCAAAAACATTCAGTACTTC,CASSSTTVYAKNIQYF
TRBV6-1,TRBJ1-5,TRBD1,.,TGTGCCAGCAGTGTTGGGCAGGGGGCAAGTCAGCCCCAGCATTTT,CASSVGQGASQPQHF
TRBV27,TRBJ2-7,.,.,TGTGCCAGCAGTTTATGGCCAGGTCCGTACGAGCAGTACTTC,CASSLWPGPYEQYF
TRBV7-3,TRBJ2-3,.,.,TGTGCCAGCACCTTAGGGGGCACAGATACGCAGTATTTT,CASTLGGTDTQYF
TRBV5-4,TRBJ1-1,.,.,TGTGCCAGCAGCGCCGCGGGGGGGGCGCGGACTGAAGCTTTCTTT,CASSAAGGARTEAFF
TRBV9,TRBJ1-1,.,.,TGTGCCAGCAGCGTAGCCCCCCCCTATGGCTCTATGAACACTGAAGCTTTCTTT,CASSVAPPYGSMNTEAFF
TRBV9,TRBJ2-7,.,.,TGTGCCAGCAGCGCGGACGGGCTCTCCTACGAGCAGTACTTC,CASSADGLSYEQYF
TRBV18,TRBJ2-1,.,.,TGTGCCAGCTCACCGGGGGGGACAGCGCTTTACAATGAGCAGTTCTTC,CASSPGGTALYNEQFF
TRBV6-5,TRBJ2-2,.,.,TGTGCCAGCAGTTACTCGTCAGCCGGGGAGCTGTTTTTT,CASSYSSAGELFF
TRBV6-6,TRBJ1-2,TRBD1,.,TGTGCCAGCAGTTACCTCGGGGACAGGTCGTATGGCTACACCTTC,CASSYLGDRSYGYTF
TRBV19,TRBJ1-3,.,.,TGTGCCAGTACTATCCGATCTGTTTCTGGAAACACCATATATTTT,CASTIRSVSGNTIYF
TRBV4-3,TRBJ2-1,TRBD2,.,TGCGCCAGCAGCCGAGACAGCGGGAGTCCCTACAATGAGCAGTTCTTC,CASSRDSGSPYNEQFF
TRBV25-1,TRBJ2-7,TRBD2,.,TGTGCCAGCAGTGAAGCGGGAGGTTACGAGCAGTACTTC,CASSEAGGYEQYF
TRBV7-2,TRBJ2-1,.,.,TGTGCCAGCAGCTTAGCGGGGCAGAGTTCTCCGTTCTTC,CASSLAGQSSPFF
TRBV9,TRBJ2-6,.,.,TGTGCCAGCAGCGTAGTTGGGAGTTATGGGGCCAACGTCCTGACTTTC,CASSVVGSYGANVLTF
TRBV5-1,TRBJ2-1,.,.,TGCGCCAGCAGCTTCCCCGGGAACTACAATGAGCAGTTCTTC,CASSFPGNYNEQFF
TRBV13,TRBJ2-5,.,.,TGTGCCAGCAGCCCCCGGGGTATCCAAGAGACCCAGTACTTC,CASSPRGIQETQYF
TRBV9,TRBJ2-1,TRBD2,.,TGTGCCAGCACCGCGGGACTAGCGGGAGGGCTGGGTGAGCAGTTCTTC,CASTAGLAGGLGEQFF
TRBV5-1,TRBJ2-1,.,.,TGCGCCAGCACCTCTATGGACAGTGACAATGAGCAGTTCTTC,CASTSMDSDNEQFF
TRBV6-5,TRBJ2-4,TRBD1,.,TGTGCCAGCAGACCTCGGACAGGGGGCAAAAACATTCAGTACTTC,CASRPRTGGKNIQYF
TRBV7-2,TRBJ2-3,TRBD2,.,TGTGCCAGCAGCCCCCAAGCGGGGCATTTCACAGATACGCAGTATTTT,CASSPQAGHFTDTQYF
TRBV19,TRBJ2-2,TRBD2,.,TGTGCCAGTAGTATCCGGACTAGCGGGAGGTCCGGGGAGCTGTTTTTT,CASSIRTSGRSGELFF
TRBV19,TRBJ2-3,.,.,TGTGCCAGTAGTACTCCCCTCACAGATACGCAGTATTTT,CASSTPLTDTQYF
TRBV30,TRBJ2-1,.,.,TGTGCCTGGGGACATGGCAGGGGCTCCTACAATGAGCAGTTCTTC,CAWGHGRGSYNEQFF
TRBV9,TRBJ2-3,.,.,TGTGCCAGCAGCGAGGGGGCGGGAGTAGGGACAGATACGCAGTATTTT,CASSEGAGVGTDTQYF
TRBV28,TRBJ2-3,.,.,TGTGCCAGTGGTAGATGGGGAAACACAGATACGCAGTATTTT,CASGRWGNTDTQYF